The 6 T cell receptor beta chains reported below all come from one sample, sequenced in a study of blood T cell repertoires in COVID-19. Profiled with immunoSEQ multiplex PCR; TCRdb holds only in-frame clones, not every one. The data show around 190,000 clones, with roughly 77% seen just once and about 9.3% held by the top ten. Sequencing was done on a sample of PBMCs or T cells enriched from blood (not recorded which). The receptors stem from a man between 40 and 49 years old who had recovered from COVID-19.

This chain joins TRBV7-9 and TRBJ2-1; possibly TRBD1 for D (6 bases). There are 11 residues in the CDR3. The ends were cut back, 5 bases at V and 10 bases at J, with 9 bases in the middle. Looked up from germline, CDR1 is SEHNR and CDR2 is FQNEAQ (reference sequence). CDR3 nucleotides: TGTGCCAGCAGCCCCGGGACAGAGCAGTTCTTC. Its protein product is CASSPGTEQFF.

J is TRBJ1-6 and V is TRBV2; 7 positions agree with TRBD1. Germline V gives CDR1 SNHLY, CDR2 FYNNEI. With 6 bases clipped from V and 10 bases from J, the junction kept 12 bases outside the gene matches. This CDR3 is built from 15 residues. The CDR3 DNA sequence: TGTGCCAGCAGCGGGAGGGAGAGGGGGCGCTCACCCCTCCACTTT. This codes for CASSGRERGRSPLHF.

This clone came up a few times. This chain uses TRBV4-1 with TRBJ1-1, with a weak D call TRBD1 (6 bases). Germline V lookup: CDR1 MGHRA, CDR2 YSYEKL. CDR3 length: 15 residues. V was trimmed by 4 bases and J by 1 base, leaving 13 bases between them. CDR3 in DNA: TGCGCCAGCAGCCCCACCCAGGGACAGAACACTGAAGCTTTCTTT. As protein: CASSPTQGQNTEAFF.

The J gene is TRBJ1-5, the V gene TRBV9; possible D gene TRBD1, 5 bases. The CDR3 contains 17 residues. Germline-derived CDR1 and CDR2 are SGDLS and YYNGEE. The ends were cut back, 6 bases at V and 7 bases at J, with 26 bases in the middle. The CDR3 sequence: CASTARLTGGNKQPQHF. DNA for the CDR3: TGTGCCAGCACCGCCCGGCTCACGGGGGGGAACAAACAGCCCCAGCATTTT.

The CDR3 protein is CASSLTGPYGYTF. The CDR3 region has the DNA TGTGCCAGCAGCTTGACAGGGCCCTATGGCTACACCTTC. V is TRBV2 and J is TRBJ1-2; 7 bases are a match to TRBD1. Germline loops: CDR1 SNHLY, CDR2 FYNNEI. V lost 6 bases to trimming and J lost 4 bases; unmatched junction nucleotides: 5. The CDR3 consists of 13 residues.

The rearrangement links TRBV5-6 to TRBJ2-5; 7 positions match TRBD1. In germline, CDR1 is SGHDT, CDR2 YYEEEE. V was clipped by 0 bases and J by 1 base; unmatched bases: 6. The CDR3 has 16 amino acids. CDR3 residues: CASSLGARGPQETQYF. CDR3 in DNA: TGTGCCAGCAGCTTGGGTGCAAGGGGGCCCCAAGAGACCCAGTACTTC.